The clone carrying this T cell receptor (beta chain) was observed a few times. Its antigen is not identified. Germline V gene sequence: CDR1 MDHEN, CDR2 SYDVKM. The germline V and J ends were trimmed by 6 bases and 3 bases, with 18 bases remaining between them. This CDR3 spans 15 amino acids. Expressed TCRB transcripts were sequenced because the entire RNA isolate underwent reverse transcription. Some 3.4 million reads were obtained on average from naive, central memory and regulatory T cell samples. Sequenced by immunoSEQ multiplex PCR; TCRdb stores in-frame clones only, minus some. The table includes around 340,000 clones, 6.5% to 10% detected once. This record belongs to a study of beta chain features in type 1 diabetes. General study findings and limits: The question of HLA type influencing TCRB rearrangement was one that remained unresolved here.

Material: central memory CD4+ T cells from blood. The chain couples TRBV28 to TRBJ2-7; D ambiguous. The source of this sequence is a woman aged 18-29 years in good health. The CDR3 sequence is CASRSPTRAVYEQYF. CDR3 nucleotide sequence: TGTGCCAGCAGGTCCCCCACCCGGGCAGTCTACGAGCAGTACTTC.